Following are 14 T cell receptor beta chains from one sample sequenced in a study of blood T cells in healthy people across ages. The second PCR ran roughly 6 to 11 cycles with a sample-barcoded 5' primer and J-beta primers. MiXCR, run by TCRdb on the 5' RACE reads, gives a single entry per CDR3 protein. The sample lists around 870,000 distinct CDR3 sequences, under 35% occurring once. The sample consisted of blood. The receptor source for this set is a woman older than 75 in good health.

The chain couples TRBV7-2 to TRBJ1-5; 7 bases are a match to TRBD1. The germline V gene encodes CDR1 SGHTA and CDR2 FQGNSA. V lost 8 bases, J lost 3 bases, and 10 bases stayed unmatched. The CDR3 covers 15 residues. CDR3 protein: CASSPDGTVNQPQHF. The DNA of the CDR3 is TGTGCCAGCTCACCTGACGGGACAGTCAATCAGCCCCAGCATTTT.

This clonotype was counted at least ten times. The chain joins TRBV25-1 to TRBJ2-1; D is undetermined. CDR1 is MGHDK, CDR2 SYGVNS, per germline. V lost 6 bases, J lost 3 bases, and 6 bases lay in between. The length of the CDR3 is 12 residues. The DNA of the CDR3 is TGTGCCAGCAGCCGCCACTACAATGAGCAGTTCTTC. Residues: CASSRHYNEQFF.

This clonotype showed up just a few times. V gene TRBV12-3 or TRBV12-4 combines with J gene TRBJ2-2; no firm D call. Trimming left V 7 bases short and J 9 bases short, with 9 bases between. CDR3 length equals 11 residues. CDR3 sequence reads: CASTERRELFF. The CDR3 DNA reads TGTGCCAGCACTGAGCGCCGGGAGCTGTTTTTT.

About this clonotype: A read error may be the cause here, since a much bigger clone is one base away. The chain uses TRBV27 and TRBJ1-2; D may be TRBD1 (5 bases). This CDR3 spans 13 amino acids. CDR1 and CDR2 from the germline V gene are MNHEY and SMNVEV (reference sequence). The chain's CDR3 is CVSSSGQSYGYTF. DNA of the CDR3: TGTGTCAGCAGTTCAGGGCAGTCCTATGGCTACACCTTC.

The chain uses TRBV7-2 and TRBJ2-1; the D gene is possibly TRBD1 (6 bases). CDR3 length equals 13 residues. In germline, CDR1 is SGHTA, CDR2 FQGNSA. V lost 7 bases to trimming and J lost 7 bases, with 14 bases between them. This CDR3 reads CASTQLGTNEQFF. The DNA for the CDR3 is TGTGCCAGCACCCAGCTTGGGACAAATGAGCAGTTCTTC.

Remarks on this clonotype: One end of the junction varies from germline; a read error may be responsible. V usage is TRBV20-1 and J usage is TRBJ1-4; 9 bases match TRBD1. CDR1 is DFQATT, CDR2 SNEGSKA, per germline (reference sequence). The CDR3 extends over 15 amino acids. The CDR3 protein is CSARETGTGNEKRFF. CDR3 bases: TGCAGTGCTAGAGAAACCGGGACAGGGAATGAAAAACGGTTTTTT.

The chain couples TRBV5-1 to TRBJ1-3; D call uncertain. Germline values: CDR1 SGHRS, CDR2 YFSETQ. V dropped 0 bases and J dropped 0 bases, with 13 bases sitting between them. CDR3 length: 17 residues. CDR3 region: CASSLESVQTSGNTIYF. In nucleotides, the CDR3 is TGCGCCAGCAGCTTGGAATCAGTTCAGACCTCTGGAAACACCATATATTTT.

In its sample, this clonotype was seen many times. This chain connects TRBV15 to TRBJ2-5; 7 bases align to TRBD2. The length of the CDR3 is 13 residues. With V trimmed by 5 bases and J by 5 bases, 5 bases remained unmatched. Germline loops: CDR1 LNHNV, CDR2 YYDKDF (reference sequence). The CDR3 sequence is CATSSTSLETQYF. The CDR3 coding sequence is TGTGCCACCAGCTCGACTAGCCTTGAGACCCAGTACTTC.

To note about this clonotype: A much larger clone sits a single nucleotide away, making a read error possible. The gene calls are TRBV24-1 and TRBJ2-1; D remains unclear. The CDR3 spans 13 residues. V was trimmed by 4 bases and J by 13 bases, leaving 16 bases between them. The germline gives CDR1 KGHDR, CDR2 SFDVKD. CDR3 loop: CATSDGAKETQFF. The CDR3 region has the DNA TGTGCCACCAGTGACGGTGCAAAAGAGACCCAGTTCTTC.

CDR3: CASSRTLEETQYF. As DNA, the CDR3 is TGTGCCAGCAGCCGGACGTTGGAGGAGACCCAGTACTTC. This chain connects TRBV7-9 to TRBJ2-4; D is unresolved. The last part of the DNA fits TRBJ2-5 better; the J call may be wrong. The germline V gene encodes CDR1 SEHNR and CDR2 FQNEAQ (reference sequence). The CDR3 consists of 13 residues.

The sample holds many counts of this clonotype. V is TRBV6-6 and J is TRBJ2-3; D unclear. Germline values: CDR1 MNHNY, CDR2 SVGAGI (reference sequence). This CDR3 is built from 13 residues. The V end lost 7 bases, the J end lost 1 base, and 9 bases lay between the germline ends. The DNA of the CDR3 is TGTGCCAGCAAAGGGCCTGGCACAGATACGCAGTATTTT. This translates into CASKGPGTDTQYF.

The rearrangement joins TRBV20-1 to TRBJ2-6; D ambiguous. V dropped 3 bases and J dropped 0 bases, with 12 bases sitting between them. This CDR3 spans 16 amino acids. Looked up from germline, CDR1 is DFQATT and CDR2 is SNEGSKA (reference sequence). The CDR3 bases are TGCAGTGCTAGCAGGCAGGTGATCTCTGGGGCCAACGTCCTGACTTTC. Protein product: CSASRQVISGANVLTF.

This sequence joins TRBV12-3 or TRBV12-4 and TRBJ2-3; D uncertain. Trimming removed 3 bases from V and 2 bases from J, with 9 bases in between. The CDR3 length is 14 residues. The CDR3 coding sequence is TGTGCCAGCAGTTTTTCCACTCACACAGATACGCAGTATTTT. Protein product: CASSFSTHTDTQYF.

Worth noting for this clonotype: One base away lies a much larger clone, so this may be a sequencing read error. The chain combines TRBV5-1 with TRBJ2-7; no firm D call. Germline CDR1 SGHRS, CDR2 YFSETQ. The CDR3 sequence is 16 residues long. Between the trimmed V and J ends, which lost 0 bases and 2 bases, there was a span of 15 bases. The CDR3 region has the DNA TGCGCCAGCAGCTTGGCCTGGATTGGCCCAGCCTACGAGCAGTACTTC. Its protein product is CASSLAWIGPAYEQYF. The full variable domain, its missing parts supplied by reference TRBV5-1 and TRBJ2-7, is KAGVTQTPRYLIKTRGQQVTLSCSPISGHRSVSWYQQTPGQGLQFLFEYFSETQRNKGNFPGRFSGRQFSNSRSEMNVSTLELGDSALYLCASSLAWIGPAYEQYFGPGTRLTVT.